The present T cell receptor (beta chain) was sequenced within a study of vaccination effects on CD4 cells after COVID-19. Culturing for roughly 9 days preceded CD4+ T cell isolation. In regard to this clone: Its matching antigen is unknown.

This table comes from immunoSEQ multiplex PCR, and its TCRdb copy is limited to in-frame clones, with some not included. The data contain about 66,000 clones, about 72% of them singletons. The source of this sequence is a human donor who had a prior SARS-CoV-2 infection. The material was CD4+ T cells from PBMCs cultured without peptide, obtained before COVID-19 vaccination.

In DNA form, the CDR3 reads TGTGCCAGCAGCTTAGGCGGGGTAGCGGGCTACAATGAGCAGTTCTTC. Translation gives CASSLGGVAGYNEQFF. V usage is TRBV13 and J usage is TRBJ2-1; 7 positions match TRBD2. V trimming: 0 bases; J trimming: 3 bases; junction bases outside the gene matches: 5. The CDR3 loop spans 16 amino acids. Germline V gene sequence: CDR1 PRHDT, CDR2 FYEKMQ (reference sequence).